These T cell receptor beta chains were read from a single sample in a study of cytomegalovirus exposure and HLA in healthy donors. Generated by immunoSEQ multiplex PCR, the TCRdb table keeps only in-frame clones and is missing some. The sample includes about 220,000 clones, almost 80% of them seen just once. Source material: PBMCs. These TCRs come from a male donor in good health and CMV-seronegative. Each CDR3 is given with its conserved first and last residue. D genes are given only for firm matches. Where a row states a size, it is once, few, many or the class of an expanded clone; other rows omit it.

j_call	clone_size	d_call	v_call	cdr3_nt	cdr3_aa
TRBJ2-1	few	TRBD2	TRBV13	TGTGCCAGCAGACCGACGGGACTAGCGTTCTACAATGAGCAGTTCTTC	CASRPTGLAFYNEQFF
TRBJ1-1	.	.	TRBV11-2	TGTGCCAGCAGCTTAGGACAGAACACTGAAGCTTTCTTT	CASSLGQNTEAFF
TRBJ1-2	.	TRBD1	TRBV4-3	TGCGCCAGCAGCCAAGAACGATCAAGGACAGGGTTCCATGGCTACACCTTC	CASSQERSRTGFHGYTF
TRBJ2-7	.	.	TRBV9	TGTGCCAGCAGCGTACAACCGGGTTTATACGAGCAGTACTTC	CASSVQPGLYEQYF
TRBJ2-1	.	.	TRBV27	TGTGCCAGTCTAGGTGAGGGTGGGAATGAGCAGTTCTTC	CASLGEGGNEQFF
TRBJ2-3	.	TRBD2	TRBV27	TGTGCCAGCAGTTTAGTATCCCCGGGACTAGCGGGTAGAGGTGGCACAGATACGCAGTATTTT	CASSLVSPGLAGRGGTDTQYF
TRBJ2-3	.	TRBD2	TRBV5-1	TGCGCCAGCAGCCCTATTCTAGCGGGGGGGCAGACAGATACGCAGTATTTT	CASSPILAGGQTDTQYF
TRBJ2-2	.	.	TRBV7-6	TGTGCCAGCAGCTCGAGGGGGGGAACGAACACCGGGGAGCTGTTTTTT	CASSSRGGTNTGELFF
TRBJ1-1	.	.	TRBV11-1	TGTGCCAGCAGCTATTCGACATCTGAAGCTTTCTTT	CASSYSTSEAFF
TRBJ1-3	.	.	TRBV5-1	TGCGCCAGCAGCTTTACCGGACAGCGAAGCTCTGGAAACACCATATATTTT	CASSFTGQRSSGNTIYF
TRBJ1-4	.	TRBD1	TRBV4-2	TGTGCCAGCAGCTATCCCCGGACAGGCCTCGGACGAACTAATGAAAAACTGTTTTTT	CASSYPRTGLGRTNEKLFF
TRBJ2-2	.	TRBD1	TRBV5-4	TGTGCCAGCAGGGTAGGGACAGCGAACACCGGGGAGCTGTTTTTT	CASRVGTANTGELFF
TRBJ2-7	once	TRBD2	TRBV4-3	TGCGCCAGCAGCCTCGGACTAGGGCTCTCCGAGCAGTACTTC	CASSLGLGLSEQYF
TRBJ2-2	once	.	TRBV5-1	TGCGCCAGCAGCTTGGACCTGGACAAAGGGGCCGGGGAGCTGTTTTTT	CASSLDLDKGAGELFF
TRBJ2-5	.	TRBD1	TRBV9	TGTGCCAGCAGCCTCGGGACAGACCAAGAGACCCAGTACTTC	CASSLGTDQETQYF
TRBJ1-1	.	TRBD1	TRBV27	TGTGCCAGCAGTTCAGACAGGGGAGGGACTGAAGCTTTCTTT	CASSSDRGGTEAFF
TRBJ2-7	.	.	TRBV4-2	TGTGCCAGCAGCCAAGCAGGAACCGGCTACGAGCAGTACTTC	CASSQAGTGYEQYF